This T cell receptor beta chain was recovered during a study of untreated major depressive disorder. Study-level points and caveats: The sequencing tests were limited to three preselected Vbeta families. CD4+ T cells from depressed patients used TRBV05-01 (Vbeta 5.1) more often than controls.

The CDR3 covers 13 residues. In germline, CDR1 is KGHSH, CDR2 LQKENI. The V and J ends lost 6 bases and 8 bases respectively, with 11 bases between them. The assay was immunoSEQ multiplex PCR, and TCRdb's table has in-frame clones only and misses some. The sample contains approximately 20,000 clones, around 85% of which appear only once. The sample holds one count of this clone. Its antigen is undetermined. Sequenced sample: CD4+ T cells from PBMCs. The J gene is TRBJ1-6, the V gene TRBV18, with D perhaps TRBD1 (6 bases). This clonotype was sampled from a woman aged 25 to 39 in good health. CDR3 nucleotide sequence: TGTGCCAGCTCCCCAGGGGAGGATTCACCCCTCCACTTT. Its protein product is CASSPGEDSPLHF. The full variable domain, completed using reference TRBV18 and TRBJ1-6, is NAGVMQNPRHLVRRRGQEARLRCSPMKGHSHVYWYRQLPEEGLKFMVYLQKENIIDESGMPKERFSAEFPKEGPSILRIQQVVRGDSAAYFCASSPGEDSPLHFGNGTRLTVT.